The rows below give T cell receptor beta chains drawn from one sample of a study of breast tumors, draining lymph nodes, adjacent tissues. Each CDR3 protein is one row after TCRdb ran MiXCR on the multiplex PCR reads. Here the sample spans 200,000 to 250,000 distinct CDR3 sequences, less than 45% being singletons. Input material: axillary lymph node tissue. All receptors derive from a female donor with breast cancer. Some clones in this sample may be carry-over from other donors' samples. The CDR3 runs from the conserved cysteine through the conserved F or W. A D gene is named only where the DNA matches it firmly. Clone size, where shown, is once, few, many, or a class for clones that have expanded.

>few|18|TRBV6-1|TRBJ2-5|TRBD1
CASSERRPLGQGTETQYF
TGTGCCAGCAGTGAAAGGAGGCCGCTGGGACAGGGCACAGAGACCCAGTACTTC
>.|13|TRBV20-1|TRBJ1-5|.
CSVQGREGQPQHF
TGCAGTGTTCAGGGCCGGGAGGGACAGCCCCAGCATTTT
>.|14|TRBV28|TRBJ2-2|.
CASSLERGYPSLFF
TGTGCCAGCAGTTTGGAGAGGGGCTACCCGTCGCTGTTTTTT
>.|15|TRBV5-5|TRBJ2-3|TRBD2
CASSLGSGGTGTQYF
TGTGCCAGCAGCTTGGGAAGCGGGGGCACAGGTACGCAGTATTTT
>many|12|TRBV30|TRBJ2-1|.
CAWERSYNEQFF
TGTGCCTGGGAACGGAGCTACAATGAGCAGTTCTTC
>many|15|TRBV6-1|TRBJ1-2|TRBD1
CASSDIGTGDYGYTF
TGTGCCAGCAGTGATATCGGGACAGGGGACTATGGCTACACCTTC
>.|18|TRBV12-3/TRBV12-4|TRBJ2-7|TRBD1
CASSFRQGLRVFSYEQYF
TGTGCCAGCAGTTTCCGACAGGGTTTACGGGTCTTCTCCTACGAGCAGTACTTC
>many|14|TRBV2|TRBJ1-5|.
CASADSYSNQPQHF
TGTGCCAGCGCTGACAGTTATAGCAATCAGCCCCAGCATTTT
>.|13|TRBV7-2|TRBJ1-1|.
CASRLQENTEAFF
TGTGCCAGCAGACTACAGGAGAACACTGAAGCTTTCTTT
>many|16|TRBV6-6|TRBJ1-5|.
CASSYRGVGGNQPQHF
TGTGCCAGCAGTTACCGGGGGGTCGGGGGCAATCAGCCCCAGCATTTT
>many|14|TRBV9|TRBJ2-5|.
CASSVSTVQETQSF
TGTGCCAGCAGCGTGTCGACAGTCCAAGAGACCCAGTCCTTC
>.|14|TRBV2|TRBJ1-6|TRBD1
CASSERQGGSPLHF
TGTGCCAGCAGCGAAAGACAGGGCGGTTCACCCCTCCACTTT
>many|13|TRBV5-1|TRBJ2-3|TRBD2
CASSLPGGDTQYF
TGCGCCAGCAGCTTGCCGGGGGGAGATACGCAGTATTTT
>once|16|TRBV10-3|TRBJ2-1|TRBD1
CAISGSDRALHNEQFF
TGTGCCATCAGTGGGTCGGACAGGGCGTTGCATAATGAGCAGTTCTTC
>.|15|TRBV12-3/TRBV12-4|TRBJ1-2|TRBD1
CASSPSPGQLYGYTF
TGTGCCAGCAGTCCATCTCCGGGACAGCTCTATGGCTACACCTTC
>.|15|TRBV28|TRBJ2-1|.
CASKRTGNSYNEQFF
TGTGCCAGCAAACGGACTGGTAACTCCTACAATGAGCAGTTCTTC
>.|16|TRBV20-1|TRBJ2-3|TRBD1
CSARGQGGASTDTQYF
TGCAGTGCTAGGGGACAGGGCGGGGCAAGCACAGATACGCAGTATTTT
>once|15|TRBV10-3|TRBJ2-1|TRBD1
CAISEGDRTDDEQFF
TGTGCCATCAGTGAAGGGGACAGAACAGACGATGAGCAGTTCTTC
>few|16|TRBV5-4|TRBJ2-6|.
CASSLRLASGANVLTF
TGTGCCAGCAGCTTGAGATTAGCGTCTGGGGCCAACGTCCTGACTTTC
>.|11|TRBV20-1|TRBJ2-5|TRBD2
CSSGSGETQYF
TGCTCTAGCGGGAGCGGGGAGACCCAGTACTTC
>many|11|TRBV6-1|TRBJ2-7|.
CASSGLYEQYF
TGTGCCAGCAGTGGCCTCTACGAGCAGTACTTC
>few|18|TRBV6-6|TRBJ1-4|TRBD1
CASSYPDRGRFTNEKLFF
TGTGCCAGCAGTTACCCCGACAGGGGGCGGTTCACTAATGAAAAACTGTTTTTT
>.|12|TRBV12-3/TRBV12-4|TRBJ2-5|.
CASSFAGETQYF
TGTGCCAGCAGTTTCGCAGGCGAGACCCAGTACTTC
>few|15|TRBV20-1|TRBJ2-1|.
CSAQRVERSYNEQFF
TGCAGTGCGCAACGAGTGGAGCGCTCCTACAATGAGCAGTTCTTC
>many|15|TRBV20-1|TRBJ2-5|TRBD2
CSARDLGGSRETQYF
TGCAGTGCTAGAGATCTCGGGGGGTCTAGGGAGACCCAGTACTTC
>.|13|TRBV25-1|TRBJ1-4|TRBD1
CARWGTGVEKLFF
TGTGCTAGGTGGGGGACAGGGGTTGAAAAACTGTTTTTT
>many|12|TRBV18|TRBJ2-1|.
CASSGAGNEQFF
TGTGCCAGCTCAGGGGCAGGCAATGAGCAGTTCTTC
>.|15|TRBV7-6|TRBJ2-2|TRBD2
CASRWTSGNTGELFF
TGTGCCAGCAGATGGACTAGCGGAAACACCGGGGAGCTGTTTTTT
>many|14|TRBV6-6|TRBJ1-3|.
CASSYGQSENTIYF
TGTGCCAGCAGTTACGGGCAGAGTGAGAACACCATATATTTT
>many|14|TRBV7-2|TRBJ2-7|TRBD2
CASSAQRGGGEQYF
TGTGCCAGCAGCGCCCAGCGGGGGGGCGGCGAGCAGTACTTC
>many|15|TRBV15|TRBJ1-2|.
CATSRENTANYGYTF
TGTGCCACCAGCAGAGAAAACACAGCTAACTATGGCTACACCTTC
>many|15|TRBV6-5|TRBJ1-6|TRBD1
CASSRPGTAGGPLHF
TGTGCCAGCTCACGCCCGGGGACAGCAGGCGGACCCCTCCACTTT
>many|12|TRBV5-6|TRBJ2-1|.
CASSLVGHEQFF
TGTGCCAGCAGCTTGGTCGGACATGAGCAGTTCTTC
>.|18|TRBV10-2|TRBJ2-5|TRBD2
CASSERLAGGEFQETQYF
TGCGCCAGCAGTGAGAGACTAGCGGGGGGAGAGTTCCAAGAGACCCAGTACTTC
>many|11|TRBV7-9|TRBJ1-2|.
CASSSPYGYTF
TGTGCCAGCAGCTCCCCCTATGGCTACACCTTC
>many|14|TRBV12-3/TRBV12-4|TRBJ1-3|.
CASRETETGNTIYF
TGTGCCAGCAGGGAAACAGAGACTGGAAACACCATATATTTT
>many|16|TRBV15|TRBJ2-7|TRBD2
CATSRDAGLTTYEQYF
TGTGCCACCAGCAGAGATGCGGGACTAACAACCTACGAGCAGTACTTC
>many|17|TRBV19|TRBJ2-7|TRBD2
CASSIQTGTSDSYEQYF
TGTGCCAGTAGTATCCAGACCGGGACTAGCGACTCCTACGAGCAGTACTTC
>many|15|TRBV7-2|TRBJ2-1|TRBD2
CASLQGGLAGAEQFF
TGTGCCAGCTTACAAGGCGGACTAGCGGGGGCTGAGCAGTTCTTC
>.|15|TRBV9|TRBJ2-5|TRBD2
CASSILAGGAETPYF
TGTGCCAGCAGCATCCTAGCGGGGGGGGCGGAGACCCCGTACTTC
>many|13|TRBV10-3|TRBJ2-1|.
CAISDISDNEQFF
TGTGCCATCAGTGATATTTCTGACAATGAGCAGTTCTTC
>.|14|TRBV30|TRBJ1-4|.
CAWSSWESDEKLFF
TGTGCCTGGAGCTCCTGGGAGTCAGATGAAAAACTGTTTTTT
>medium-sized|15|TRBV2|TRBJ1-3|TRBD1
CASSPRTGDGNTIYF
TGTGCCAGCAGCCCTCGGACAGGGGACGGGAACACCATATATTTT